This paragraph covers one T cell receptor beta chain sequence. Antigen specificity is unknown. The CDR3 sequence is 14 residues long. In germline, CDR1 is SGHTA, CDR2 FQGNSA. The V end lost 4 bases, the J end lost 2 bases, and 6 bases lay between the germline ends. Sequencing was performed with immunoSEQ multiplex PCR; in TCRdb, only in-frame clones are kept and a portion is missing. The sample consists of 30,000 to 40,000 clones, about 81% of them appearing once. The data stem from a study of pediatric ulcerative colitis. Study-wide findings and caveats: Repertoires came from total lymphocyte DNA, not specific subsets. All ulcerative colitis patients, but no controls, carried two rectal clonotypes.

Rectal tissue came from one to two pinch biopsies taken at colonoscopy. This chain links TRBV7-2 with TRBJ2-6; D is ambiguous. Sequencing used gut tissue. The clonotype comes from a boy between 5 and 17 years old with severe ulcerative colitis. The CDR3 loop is CASSSWAGANVLTF. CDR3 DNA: TGTGCCAGCAGCTCCTGGGCTGGGGCCAACGTCCTGACTTTC.